This TCR beta chain was recovered during a study of T cells in Graves' hyperthyroidism and ophthalmopathy. This clonotype was observed a handful of times. Criteria for exclusion of patients were uncontrolled infection, other autoimmune disease, pregnancy or lactation. RNA transcripts yielded amplified TCR beta CDR3 regions. TCR CDR3 regions were first amplified by RT-PCR with HTBI primers. TCRdb reanalysed the multiplex PCR reads using MiXCR and keeps one entry per CDR3 protein. The sample has around 520,000 distinct CDR3 sequences, around 14% seen once. The receptor's source is a woman aged 18-29 years with Graves' hyperthyroidism. Sequenced: blood.

For the CDR3, the DNA is TGTGCCAGCAGCTTGTCTCTGCGGGAGGGCCCGGACAATGAGCAGTTCTTC. Residues: CASSLSLREGPDNEQFF. The rearrangement links TRBV5-6 to TRBJ2-1; TRBD2 agrees at 9 bases. The CDR3 totals 17 residues. Germline V lookup: CDR1 SGHDT, CDR2 YYEEEE. V gave up 1 base and J gave up 5 bases; unmatched junction bases: 10.